The source of this TCR beta chain is a study of Ad26.COV2.S vaccination and SARS-CoV-2 variants. Study-level points and caveats: Vaccine recipients surpassed placebo recipients in spike-specific TCR breadth.

Turning to this clone: The antigen is unknown.

Produced via immunoSEQ multiplex PCR; TCRdb's table is partial and in-frame only. The sample holds about 97,000 clones, around three quarters seen once. Germline V gives CDR1 SGHAT, CDR2 FQNNGV. J was trimmed by 10 bases and V by 6 bases; bases with no gene match: 14. The CDR3 has 14 residues. V and J are TRBV11-2 and TRBJ1-2; 7 nucleotides match TRBD1. Sequencing was performed on peripheral blood, taken after recovery from COVID-19. The sequence was collected from a human donor who had recovered from COVID-19. CDR3 loop: CASSFLDRDSDYTF. CDR3 bases: TGTGCCAGCAGTTTTCTCGACAGGGACTCCGACTACACCTTC.